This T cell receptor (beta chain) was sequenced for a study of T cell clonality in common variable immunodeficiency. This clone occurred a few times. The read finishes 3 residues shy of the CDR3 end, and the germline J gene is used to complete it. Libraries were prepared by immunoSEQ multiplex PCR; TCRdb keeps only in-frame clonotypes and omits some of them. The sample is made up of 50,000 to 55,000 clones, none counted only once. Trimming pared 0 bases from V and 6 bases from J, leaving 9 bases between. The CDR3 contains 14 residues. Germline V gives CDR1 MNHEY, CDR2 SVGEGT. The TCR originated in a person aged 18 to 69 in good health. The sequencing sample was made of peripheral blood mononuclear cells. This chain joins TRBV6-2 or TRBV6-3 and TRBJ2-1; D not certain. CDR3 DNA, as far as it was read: TGTGCCAGCAGTTACTCGATTGGGCTCAATGAG. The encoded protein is CASSYSIGLNE. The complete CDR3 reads CASSYSIGLNEQFF.